A selection of T cell receptor beta chains follows, all from one sample in a study of cytomegalovirus exposure and HLA in healthy donors. The table came from immunoSEQ multiplex PCR; TCRdb's copy has only in-frame clones and leaves some out. The sample holds roughly 150,000 clones, approximately 80% seen once. The sample was PBMCs. The source is a man aged 30 to 45 in good health and CMV-seronegative. CDR3s include the opening cysteine and the closing phenylalanine or tryptophan. Fields, in order: J gene, clone size, V gene, D gene, CDR3 DNA, CDR3 protein. A D gene is named only where the DNA matches it firmly. Only some rows state a clone size, as once, few, many or a class for expanded clones.

>TRBJ2-1|NA|TRBV5-1|TRBD2
TGCGCCAGCAGCTTGGCCAGGACTAGCAGTGAGCAGTTCTTC
CASSLARTSSEQFF
>TRBJ1-4|NA|TRBV18|NA
TGTGCCAGCTCACCTCGGACACCAACTAATGAAAAACTGTTTTTT
CASSPRTPTNEKLFF
>TRBJ2-7|NA|TRBV27|NA
TGTGCCAGCAGTTTATCCTGGAGCTCCTACGAGCAGTACTTC
CASSLSWSSYEQYF
>TRBJ1-3|NA|TRBV29-1|NA
TGCAGCGTTCAACAGTACTCTGGAAACACCATATATTTT
CSVQQYSGNTIYF
>TRBJ1-6|NA|TRBV7-9|NA
TGTGCCAGCAGCCCAGACGGGTACTCACCCCTCCACTTT
CASSPDGYSPLHF
>TRBJ1-2|NA|TRBV19|NA
TGTGCCAGTAGTATACGGGGGAACTATGGCTACACCTTC
CASSIRGNYGYTF
>TRBJ1-5|NA|TRBV21-1|NA
TGTGCCAGCAGCAAGGGAGGGGGACAGGGAAGTGCAAAGAGTAATCAGCCCCAGCATTTT
CASSKGGGQGSAKSNQPQHF
>TRBJ1-1|medium-sized|TRBV5-1|NA
TGCGCCAGCAGCAGTCGAGGGTCGGACACTGAAGCTTTCTTT
CASSSRGSDTEAFF
>TRBJ1-5|NA|TRBV15|TRBD1
TGTGCCACCAGCAGAGGGACAGGCCGGGAGCCCCAGCATTTT
CATSRGTGREPQHF
>TRBJ2-7|NA|TRBV28|NA
TGTGCCAGCACCCCGGGCGGGGGCGGGAACCACGAGCAGTACTTC
CASTPGGGGNHEQYF
>TRBJ1-4|NA|TRBV18|NA
TGTGCCAGCTCACCACCGGGGGCGGGCGGTGAAAAACTGTTTTTT
CASSPPGAGGEKLFF
>TRBJ1-1|NA|TRBV5-1|TRBD1
TGCGCCAGCAGCCCCCCGGGACAGGGGGCCGGGCAATCTGAAGCTTTCTTT
CASSPPGQGAGQSEAFF
>TRBJ1-2|NA|TRBV6-5|NA
TGTGCCAGCAGTTACTCGAGATCGCGCGATAACTATGGCTACACCTTC
CASSYSRSRDNYGYTF
>TRBJ2-7|NA|TRBV20-1|NA
TGCAGCCCTCTGGAGGTAAACGAGCAGTACTTC
CSPLEVNEQYF
>TRBJ2-7|few|TRBV5-6|TRBD2
TGTGCCAGCAGTCCTAGCGGGAGGGCCCTCTACGAGCAGTACTTC
CASSPSGRALYEQYF
>TRBJ1-1|NA|TRBV23-1|TRBD1
TGCGCCAGCAGTCCCAATCCCCAAGACAGGGAAACTGAAGCTTTCTTT
CASSPNPQDRETEAFF
>TRBJ2-2|once|TRBV13|TRBD1
TGTGCGGACAGGGGCGGGTCCGGGGAGCTGTTTTTT
CADRGGSGELFF
>TRBJ1-1|NA|TRBV11-2|TRBD1
TGTGCCAGCAGCCAATGGACAGGGGGGTTGAACACTGAAGCTTTCTTT
CASSQWTGGLNTEAFF
>TRBJ2-7|NA|TRBV4-1|NA
TGCGCCAGCAGCCAAGAGGAGGGGCCAACCCGCTACGAGCAGTACTTC
CASSQEEGPTRYEQYF
>TRBJ2-7|NA|TRBV28|NA
TGTGCCAGCAGTATCGCGGGCCGCAGCGCCTACGAGCAGTACTTC
CASSIAGRSAYEQYF